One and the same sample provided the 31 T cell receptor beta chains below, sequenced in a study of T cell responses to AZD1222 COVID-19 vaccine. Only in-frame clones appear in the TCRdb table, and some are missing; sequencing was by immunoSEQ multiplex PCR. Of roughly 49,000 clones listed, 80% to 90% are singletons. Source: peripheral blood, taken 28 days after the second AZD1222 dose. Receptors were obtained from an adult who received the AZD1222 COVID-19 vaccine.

DNA for the CDR3: TGTGCCAGCAGCCAGGGTGTCTTCGAGCAGTACTTC. This translates into CASSQGVFEQYF. This chain links TRBV3-1 (or the pseudogene TRBV3-2) with TRBJ2-7; no clear D gene. With 3 bases removed from V and 6 bases from J, the gap between germline ends came to 9 bases. This CDR3 region has 12 residues. Germline lookup yields CDR1 LGHDT and CDR2 YNNKEL (reference sequence).

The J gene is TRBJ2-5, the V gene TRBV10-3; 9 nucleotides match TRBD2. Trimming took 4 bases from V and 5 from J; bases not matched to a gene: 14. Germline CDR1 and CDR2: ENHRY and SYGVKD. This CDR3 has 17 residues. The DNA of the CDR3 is TGTGCCATCAGTGTGGGTTTCGCGGGAGGGCCCGACGAGACCCAGTACTTC. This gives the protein CAISVGFAGGPDETQYF.

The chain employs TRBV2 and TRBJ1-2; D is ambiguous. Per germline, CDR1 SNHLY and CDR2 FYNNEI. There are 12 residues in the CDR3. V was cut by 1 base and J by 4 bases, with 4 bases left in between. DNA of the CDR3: TGTGCCAGCAGTGAAGGCAGCTATGGCTACACCTTC. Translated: CASSEGSYGYTF.

The CDR3 region is CASSKSLAGGQETQYF. CDR3 nucleotide sequence: TGTGCCAGCAGCAAATCACTAGCGGGAGGGCAAGAGACCCAGTACTTC. This chain joins TRBV5-6 and TRBJ2-5, with 13 bases that match TRBD2. Germline V gene data show CDR1 as SGHDT and CDR2 as YYEEEE. The CDR3 has 16 amino acids. J gave up 2 bases and V 4 bases, and 5 bases lay outside the gene matches.

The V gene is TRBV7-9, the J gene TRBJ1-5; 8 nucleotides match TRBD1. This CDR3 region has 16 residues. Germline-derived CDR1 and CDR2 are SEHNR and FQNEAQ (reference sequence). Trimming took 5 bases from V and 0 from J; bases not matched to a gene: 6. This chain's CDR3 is CASSAGTGDSNQPQHF. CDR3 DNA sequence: TGTGCCAGCAGCGCCGGGACAGGCGATAGCAATCAGCCCCAGCATTTT.

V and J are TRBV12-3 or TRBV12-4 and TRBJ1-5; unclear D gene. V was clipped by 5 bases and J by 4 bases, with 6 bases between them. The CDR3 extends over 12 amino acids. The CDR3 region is CASSEKNQPQHF. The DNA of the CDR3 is TGTGCCAGCAGTGAAAAAAATCAGCCCCAGCATTTT.

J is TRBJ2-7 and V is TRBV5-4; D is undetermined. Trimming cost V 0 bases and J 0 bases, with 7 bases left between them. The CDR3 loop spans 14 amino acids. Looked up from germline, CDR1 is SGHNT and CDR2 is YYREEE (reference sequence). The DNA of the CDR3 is TGTGCCAGCAGCTTGGAGCTATCCTCCTACGAGCAGTACTTC. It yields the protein CASSLELSSYEQYF.

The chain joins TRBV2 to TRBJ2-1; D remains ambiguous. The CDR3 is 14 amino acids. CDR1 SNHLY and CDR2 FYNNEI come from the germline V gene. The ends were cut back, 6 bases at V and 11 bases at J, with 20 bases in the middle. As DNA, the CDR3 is TGTGCCAGCAGCCGCGAAACCTTGGGCATTAAGCAGTTCTTC. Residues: CASSRETLGIKQFF. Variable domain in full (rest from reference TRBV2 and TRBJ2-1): EPEVTQTPSHQVTQMGQEVILRCVPISNHLYFYWYRQILGQKVEFLVSFYNNEISEKSEIFDDQFSVERPDGSNFTLKIRSTKLEDSAMYFCASSRETLGIKQFFGPGTRLTVL.

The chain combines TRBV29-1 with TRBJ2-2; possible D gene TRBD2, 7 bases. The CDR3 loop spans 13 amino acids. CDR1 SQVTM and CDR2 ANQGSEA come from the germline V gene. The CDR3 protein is CSPGGRVAGELFF. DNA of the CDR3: TGCAGTCCGGGGGGCAGGGTGGCCGGGGAGCTGTTTTTT.

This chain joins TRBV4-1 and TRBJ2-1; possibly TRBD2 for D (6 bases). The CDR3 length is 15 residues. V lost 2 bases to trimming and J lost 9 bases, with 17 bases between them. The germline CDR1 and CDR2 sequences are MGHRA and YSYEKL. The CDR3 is CASSQIPGLTGEQFF. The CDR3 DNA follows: TGCGCCAGCAGCCAAATACCGGGACTTACGGGTGAGCAGTTCTTC.

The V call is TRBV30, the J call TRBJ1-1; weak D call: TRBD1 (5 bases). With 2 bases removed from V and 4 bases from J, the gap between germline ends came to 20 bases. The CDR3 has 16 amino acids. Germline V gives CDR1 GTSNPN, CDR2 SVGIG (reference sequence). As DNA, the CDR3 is TGTGCCTGGAGTCCTCCTTTGGGACGGGGCATCACTGAAGCTTTCTTT. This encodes CAWSPPLGRGITEAFF.

The DNA of the CDR3 is TGTGCCAGCAGCCCCTATACCCCAGGGACCGGGGAGCTGTTTTTT. Its translation is CASSPYTPGTGELFF. The chain recombines TRBV9 with TRBJ2-2; TRBD1 is a possible D gene (5 bases). Trimming stripped 4 bases from V and 5 bases from J, with 15 bases between. The germline CDR1 and CDR2 sequences are SGDLS and YYNGEE. There are 15 residues in the CDR3.

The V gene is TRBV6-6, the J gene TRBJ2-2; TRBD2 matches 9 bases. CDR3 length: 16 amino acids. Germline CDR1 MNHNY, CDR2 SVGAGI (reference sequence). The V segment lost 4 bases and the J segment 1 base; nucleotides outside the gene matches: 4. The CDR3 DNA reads TGTGCCAGCAGTTTGGCTAGCGGGATGAACACCGGGGAGCTGTTTTTT. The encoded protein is CASSLASGMNTGELFF.

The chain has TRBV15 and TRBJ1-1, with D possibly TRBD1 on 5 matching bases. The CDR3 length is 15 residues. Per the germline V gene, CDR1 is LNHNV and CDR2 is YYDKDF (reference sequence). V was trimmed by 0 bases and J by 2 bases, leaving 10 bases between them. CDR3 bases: TGTGCCACCAGCAGAGATCAGGGCGGAAACACTGAAGCTTTCTTT. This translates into CATSRDQGGNTEAFF.

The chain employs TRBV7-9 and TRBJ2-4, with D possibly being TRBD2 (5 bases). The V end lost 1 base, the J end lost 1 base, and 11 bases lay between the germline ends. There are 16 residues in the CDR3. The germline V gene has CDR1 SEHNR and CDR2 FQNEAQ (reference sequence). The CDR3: CASSLEGVGAKNIQYF. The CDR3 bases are TGTGCCAGCAGCTTAGAGGGAGTTGGTGCCAAAAACATTCAGTACTTC.

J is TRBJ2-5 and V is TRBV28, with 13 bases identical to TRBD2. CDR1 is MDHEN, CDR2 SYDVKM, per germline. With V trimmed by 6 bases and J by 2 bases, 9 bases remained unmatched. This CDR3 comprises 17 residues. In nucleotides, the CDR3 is TGTGCCAGCAGCCCCCCGGGACTAGCGGGACTACAAGAGACCCAGTACTTC. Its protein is CASSPPGLAGLQETQYF.

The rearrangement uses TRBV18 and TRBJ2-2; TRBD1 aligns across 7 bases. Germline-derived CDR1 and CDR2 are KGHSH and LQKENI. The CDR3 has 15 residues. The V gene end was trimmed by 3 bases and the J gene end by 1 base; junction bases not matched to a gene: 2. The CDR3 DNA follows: TGTGCCAGCTCACCCCGGACAGGGAACACCGGGGAGCTGTTTTTT. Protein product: CASSPRTGNTGELFF.

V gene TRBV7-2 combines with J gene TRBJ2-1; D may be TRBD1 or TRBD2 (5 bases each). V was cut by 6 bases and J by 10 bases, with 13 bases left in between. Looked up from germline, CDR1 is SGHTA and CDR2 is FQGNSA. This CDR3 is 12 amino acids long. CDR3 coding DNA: TGTGCCAGCAGTCGAGGGGTGGCCGAGCAGTTCTTC. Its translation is CASSRGVAEQFF.

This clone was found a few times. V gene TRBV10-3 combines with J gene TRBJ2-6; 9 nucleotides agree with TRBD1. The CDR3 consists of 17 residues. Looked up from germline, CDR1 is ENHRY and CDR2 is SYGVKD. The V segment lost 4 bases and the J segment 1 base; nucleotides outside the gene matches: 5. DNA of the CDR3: TGTGCCATCAGTGGACAGGGGGAGTTTTCTGGGGCCAACGTCCTGACTTTC. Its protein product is CAISGQGEFSGANVLTF.

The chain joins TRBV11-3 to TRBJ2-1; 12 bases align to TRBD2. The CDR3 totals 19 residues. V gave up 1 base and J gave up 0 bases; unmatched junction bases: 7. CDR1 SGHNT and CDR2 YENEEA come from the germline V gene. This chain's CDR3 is CASSLGGTSGYNSYNEQFF. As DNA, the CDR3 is TGTGCCAGCAGCTTAGGCGGGACTAGCGGGTACAACTCCTACAATGAGCAGTTCTTC.

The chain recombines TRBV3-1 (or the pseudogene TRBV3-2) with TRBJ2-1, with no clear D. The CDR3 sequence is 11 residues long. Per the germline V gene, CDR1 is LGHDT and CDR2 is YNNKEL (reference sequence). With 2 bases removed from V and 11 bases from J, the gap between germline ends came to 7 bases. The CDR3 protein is CASSQSTKQFF. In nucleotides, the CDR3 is TGTGCCAGCAGCCAATCCACCAAGCAGTTCTTC.

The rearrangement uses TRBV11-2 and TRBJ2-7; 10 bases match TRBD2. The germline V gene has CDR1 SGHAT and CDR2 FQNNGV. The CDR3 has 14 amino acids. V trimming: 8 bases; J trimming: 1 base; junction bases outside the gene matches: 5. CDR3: CASGSGRVSYEQYF. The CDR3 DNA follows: TGTGCCAGCGGGAGCGGGAGGGTGTCCTACGAGCAGTACTTC.

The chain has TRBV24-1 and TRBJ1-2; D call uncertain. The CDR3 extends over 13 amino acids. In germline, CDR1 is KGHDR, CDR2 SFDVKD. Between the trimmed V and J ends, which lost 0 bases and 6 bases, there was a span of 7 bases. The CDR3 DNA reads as TGTGCCACCAGTGATTTGAGTGCGAATGGCTACACCTTC. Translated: CATSDLSANGYTF.

CDR3 nucleotide sequence: TGTGCCAGCAGCCCGGACAGCTCCCGGGGGTCCTACAATGAGCAGTTCTTC. Protein: CASSPDSSRGSYNEQFF. The genes are TRBV7-9 and TRBJ2-1; D tentatively fits TRBD1 or TRBD2 (6 bases each). The V end was cut by 5 bases, the J end by 1 base, with 18 bases between. The CDR3 runs 17 residues. Germline values: CDR1 SEHNR, CDR2 FQNEAQ (reference sequence).

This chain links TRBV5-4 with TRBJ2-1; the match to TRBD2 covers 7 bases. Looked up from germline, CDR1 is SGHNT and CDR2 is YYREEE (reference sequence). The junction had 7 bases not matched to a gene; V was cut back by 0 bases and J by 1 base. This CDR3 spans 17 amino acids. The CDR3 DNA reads TGTGCCAGCAGCTTGGCCGAAAAGCGGGGATCCTACAATGAGCAGTTCTTC. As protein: CASSLAEKRGSYNEQFF.

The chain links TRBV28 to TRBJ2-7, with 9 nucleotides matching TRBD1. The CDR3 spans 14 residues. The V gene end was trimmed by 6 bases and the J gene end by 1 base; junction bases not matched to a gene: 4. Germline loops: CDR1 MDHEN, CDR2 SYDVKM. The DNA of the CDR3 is TGTGCCAGCAGGGGACAGGGAATTTCCTACGAGCAGTACTTC. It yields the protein CASRGQGISYEQYF.

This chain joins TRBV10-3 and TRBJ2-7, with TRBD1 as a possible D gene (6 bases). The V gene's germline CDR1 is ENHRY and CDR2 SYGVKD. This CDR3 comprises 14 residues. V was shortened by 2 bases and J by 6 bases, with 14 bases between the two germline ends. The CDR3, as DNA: TGTGCCATCAGTGAGACAGGGTCCCTTTCCGAGCAGTACTTC. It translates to CAISETGSLSEQYF.

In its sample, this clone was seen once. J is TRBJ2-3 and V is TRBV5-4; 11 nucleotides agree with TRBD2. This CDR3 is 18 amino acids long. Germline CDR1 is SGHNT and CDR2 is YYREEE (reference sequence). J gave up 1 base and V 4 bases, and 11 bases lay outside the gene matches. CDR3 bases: TGTGCCAGCAGCCACGGCGGTAGCGGGAGGGCGGGCACAGATACGCAGTATTTT. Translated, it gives CASSHGGSGRAGTDTQYF.

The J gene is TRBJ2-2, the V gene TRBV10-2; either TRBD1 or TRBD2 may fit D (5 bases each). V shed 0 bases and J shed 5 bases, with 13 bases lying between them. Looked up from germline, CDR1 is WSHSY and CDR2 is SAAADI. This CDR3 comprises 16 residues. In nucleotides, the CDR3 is TGCGCCAGCAGTGAGTCGAAGAGGGGCTGGACCGGGGAGCTGTTTTTT. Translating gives CASSESKRGWTGELFF.

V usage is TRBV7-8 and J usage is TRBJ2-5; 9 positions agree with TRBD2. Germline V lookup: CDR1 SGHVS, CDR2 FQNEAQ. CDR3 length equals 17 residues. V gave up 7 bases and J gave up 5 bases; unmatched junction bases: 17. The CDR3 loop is CASISRRVAGVSETQYF. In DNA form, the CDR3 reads TGTGCCAGCATTAGTAGAAGGGTAGCGGGAGTGAGTGAGACCCAGTACTTC.

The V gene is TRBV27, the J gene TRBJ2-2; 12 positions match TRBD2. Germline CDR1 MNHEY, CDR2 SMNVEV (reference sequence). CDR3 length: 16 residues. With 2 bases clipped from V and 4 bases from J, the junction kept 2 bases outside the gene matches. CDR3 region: CASSLLAGGGTGELFF. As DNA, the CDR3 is TGTGCCAGCAGTTTACTAGCGGGAGGGGGCACCGGGGAGCTGTTTTTT.